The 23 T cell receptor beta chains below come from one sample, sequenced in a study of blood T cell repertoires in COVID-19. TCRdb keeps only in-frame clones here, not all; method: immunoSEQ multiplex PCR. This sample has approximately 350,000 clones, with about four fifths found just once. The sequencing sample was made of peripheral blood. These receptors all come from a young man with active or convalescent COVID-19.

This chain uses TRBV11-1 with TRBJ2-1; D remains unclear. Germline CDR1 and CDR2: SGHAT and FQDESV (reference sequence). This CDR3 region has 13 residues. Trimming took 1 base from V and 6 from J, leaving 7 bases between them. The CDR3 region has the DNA TGTGCCAGCAGCTTAGACTCCCCCAATGAGCAGTTCTTC. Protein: CASSLDSPNEQFF.

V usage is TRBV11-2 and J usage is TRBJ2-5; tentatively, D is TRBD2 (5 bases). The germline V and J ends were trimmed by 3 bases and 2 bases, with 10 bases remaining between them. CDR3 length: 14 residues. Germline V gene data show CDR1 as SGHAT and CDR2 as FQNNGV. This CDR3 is CASSFNRGQETQYF. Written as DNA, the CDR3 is TGTGCCAGCAGCTTTAATAGAGGGCAAGAGACCCAGTACTTC.

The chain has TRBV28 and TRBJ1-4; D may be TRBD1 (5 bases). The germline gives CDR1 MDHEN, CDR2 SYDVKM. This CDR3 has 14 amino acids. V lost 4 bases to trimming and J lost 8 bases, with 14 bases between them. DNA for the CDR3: TGTGCCAGCAGTTCCCTCGGGGGGTTAGAAAAACTGTTTTTT. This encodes CASSSLGGLEKLFF.

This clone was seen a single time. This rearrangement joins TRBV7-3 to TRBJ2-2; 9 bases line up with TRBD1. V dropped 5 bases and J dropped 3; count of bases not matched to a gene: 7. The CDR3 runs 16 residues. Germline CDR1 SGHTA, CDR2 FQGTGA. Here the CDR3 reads CASSAGTGLHTGELFF. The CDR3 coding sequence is TGTGCCAGCAGCGCCGGGACAGGGCTCCACACCGGGGAGCTGTTTTTT.

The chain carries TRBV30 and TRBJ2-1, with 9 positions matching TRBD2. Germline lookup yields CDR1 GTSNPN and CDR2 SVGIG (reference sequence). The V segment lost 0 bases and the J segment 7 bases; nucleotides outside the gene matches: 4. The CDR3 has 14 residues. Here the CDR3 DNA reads TGTGCCTGGAGTGTCGGAGCGGGAGGAAATGAGCAGTTCTTC. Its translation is CAWSVGAGGNEQFF.

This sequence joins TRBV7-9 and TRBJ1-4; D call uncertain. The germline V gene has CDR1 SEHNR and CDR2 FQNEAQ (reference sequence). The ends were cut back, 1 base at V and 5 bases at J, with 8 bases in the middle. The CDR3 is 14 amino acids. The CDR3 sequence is CASSLGVENEKLFF. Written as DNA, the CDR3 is TGTGCCAGCAGCTTAGGGGTGGAGAATGAAAAACTGTTTTTT.

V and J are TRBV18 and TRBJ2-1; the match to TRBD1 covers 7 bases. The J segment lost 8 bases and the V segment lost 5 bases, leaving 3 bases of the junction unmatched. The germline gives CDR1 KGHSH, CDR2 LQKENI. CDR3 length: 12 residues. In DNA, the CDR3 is TGTGCCAGCTCAGCCGACAGGGATGAGCAGTTCTTC. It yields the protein CASSADRDEQFF.

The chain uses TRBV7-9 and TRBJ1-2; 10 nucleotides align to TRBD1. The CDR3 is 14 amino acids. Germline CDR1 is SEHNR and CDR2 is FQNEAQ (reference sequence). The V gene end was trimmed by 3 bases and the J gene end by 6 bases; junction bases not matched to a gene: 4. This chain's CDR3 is CASSLGQGMDGYTF. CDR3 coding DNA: TGTGCCAGCAGCTTGGGACAGGGGATGGATGGCTACACCTTC.

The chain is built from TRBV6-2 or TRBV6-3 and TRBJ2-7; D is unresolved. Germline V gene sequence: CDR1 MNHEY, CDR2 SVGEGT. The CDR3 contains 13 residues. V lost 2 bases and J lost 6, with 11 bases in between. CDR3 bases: TGTGCCAGCAGTTACGCCTTGAGATTCGAGCAGTACTTC. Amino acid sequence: CASSYALRFEQYF.

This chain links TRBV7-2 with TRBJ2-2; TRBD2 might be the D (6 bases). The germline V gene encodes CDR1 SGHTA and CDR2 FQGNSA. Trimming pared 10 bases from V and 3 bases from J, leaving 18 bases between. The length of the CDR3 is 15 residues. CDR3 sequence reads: CAIVSGTWDTGELFF. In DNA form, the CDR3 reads TGTGCCATCGTTAGCGGAACTTGGGACACCGGGGAGCTGTTTTTT. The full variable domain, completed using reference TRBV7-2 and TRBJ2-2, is GAGVSQSPSNKVTEKGKDVELRCDPISGHTALYWYRQSLGQGLEFLIYFQGNSAPDKSGLPSDRFSAERTGGSVSTLTIQRTQQEDSAVYLCAIVSGTWDTGELFFGEGSRLTVL.

CDR3 bases: TGCGCCAGCAGCCAAAACGGACCGACTAGCGGGAGAATCACAGATACGCAGTATTTT. As protein: CASSQNGPTSGRITDTQYF. This chain uses TRBV4-3 with TRBJ2-3; 12 nucleotides agree with TRBD2. Germline V gives CDR1 LGHNA, CDR2 YSLEER. J gave up 2 bases and V 2 bases, and 11 bases lay outside the gene matches. The CDR3 is made up of 19 amino acids.

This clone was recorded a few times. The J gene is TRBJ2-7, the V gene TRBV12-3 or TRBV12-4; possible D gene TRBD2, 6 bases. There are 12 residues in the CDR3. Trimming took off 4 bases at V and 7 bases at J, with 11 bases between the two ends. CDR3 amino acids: CASSWVGGEQYF. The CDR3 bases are TGTGCCAGCAGTTGGGTGGGAGGAGAGCAGTACTTC.

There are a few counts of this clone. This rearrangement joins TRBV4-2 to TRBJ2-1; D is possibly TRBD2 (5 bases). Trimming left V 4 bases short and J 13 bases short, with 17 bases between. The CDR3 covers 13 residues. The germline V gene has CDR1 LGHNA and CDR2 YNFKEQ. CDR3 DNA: TGTGCCAGCAGCCCCGAGGGCGAAGGGCTCCAGTTCTTC. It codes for CASSPEGEGLQFF.

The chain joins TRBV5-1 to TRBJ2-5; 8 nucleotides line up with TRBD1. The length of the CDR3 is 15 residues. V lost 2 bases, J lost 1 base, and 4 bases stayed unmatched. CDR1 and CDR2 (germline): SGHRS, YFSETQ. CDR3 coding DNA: TGCGCCAGCAGCTTCACAGGGGGTCCCCAAGAGACCCAGTACTTC. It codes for CASSFTGGPQETQYF.

The CDR3 DNA reads as TGTGCCAGCAGTGAGAGTCGGACAGGTGCCATCTACGAGCAGTACTTC. Translating gives CASSESRTGAIYEQYF. The chain employs TRBV6-1 and TRBJ2-7; 7 nucleotides match TRBD1. This CDR3 has 16 amino acids. CDR1 MNHNS and CDR2 SASEGT come from the germline V gene. V shed 3 bases and J 3 bases; nucleotides not matched to a gene: 11.

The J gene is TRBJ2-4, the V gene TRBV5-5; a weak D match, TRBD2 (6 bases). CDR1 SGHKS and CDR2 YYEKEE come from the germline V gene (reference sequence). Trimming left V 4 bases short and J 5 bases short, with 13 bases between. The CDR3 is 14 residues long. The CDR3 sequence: CASSHPEGENIQYF. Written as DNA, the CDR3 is TGTGCCAGCAGCCACCCGGAGGGTGAAAACATTCAGTACTTC.

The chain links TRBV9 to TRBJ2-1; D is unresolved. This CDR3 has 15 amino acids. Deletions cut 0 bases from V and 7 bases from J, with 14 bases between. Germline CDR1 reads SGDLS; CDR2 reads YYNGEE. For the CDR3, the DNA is TGTGCCAGCAGCGTAGGTCAGGTACAATGGAATGAGCAGTTCTTC. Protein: CASSVGQVQWNEQFF.

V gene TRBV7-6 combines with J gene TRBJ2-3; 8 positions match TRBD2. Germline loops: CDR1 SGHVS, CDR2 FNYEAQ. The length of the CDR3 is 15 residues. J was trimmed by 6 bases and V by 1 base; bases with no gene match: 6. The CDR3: CASSLVSGGRDTQYF. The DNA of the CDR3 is TGTGCCAGCAGCTTAGTTTCGGGGGGGCGGGATACGCAGTATTTT.

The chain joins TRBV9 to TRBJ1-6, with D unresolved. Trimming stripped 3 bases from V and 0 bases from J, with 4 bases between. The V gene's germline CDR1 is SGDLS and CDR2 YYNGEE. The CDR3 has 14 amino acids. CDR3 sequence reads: CASSADSYNSPLHF. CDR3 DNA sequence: TGTGCCAGCAGCGCAGACTCCTATAATTCACCCCTCCACTTT. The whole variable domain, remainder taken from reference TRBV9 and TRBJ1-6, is DSGVTQTPKHLITATGQRVTLRCSPRSGDLSVYWYQQSLDQGLQFLIQYYNGEERAKGNILERFSAQQFPDLHSELNLSSLELGDSALYFCASSADSYNSPLHFGNGTRLTVT.

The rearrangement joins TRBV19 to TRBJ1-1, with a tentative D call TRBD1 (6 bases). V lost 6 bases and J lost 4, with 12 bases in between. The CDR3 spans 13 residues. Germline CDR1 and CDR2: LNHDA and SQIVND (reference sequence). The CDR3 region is CASSQQGSTEAFF. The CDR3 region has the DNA TGTGCCAGTAGCCAACAGGGTAGCACTGAAGCTTTCTTT.

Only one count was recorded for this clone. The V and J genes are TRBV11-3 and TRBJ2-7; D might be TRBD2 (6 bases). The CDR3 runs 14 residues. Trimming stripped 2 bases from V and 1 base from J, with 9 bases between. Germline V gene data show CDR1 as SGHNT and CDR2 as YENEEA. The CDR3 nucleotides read TGTGCCAGCAGCTTAAGCGCGGGGTCCTACGAGCAGTACTTC. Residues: CASSLSAGSYEQYF.

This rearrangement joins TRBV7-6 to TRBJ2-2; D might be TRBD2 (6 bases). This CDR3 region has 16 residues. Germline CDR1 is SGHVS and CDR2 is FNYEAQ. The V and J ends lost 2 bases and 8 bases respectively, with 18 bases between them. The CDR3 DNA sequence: TGTGCCAGCAGCTTAAACGGGGGACCCCCCACGGGGGAGCTGTTTTTT. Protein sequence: CASSLNGGPPTGELFF.

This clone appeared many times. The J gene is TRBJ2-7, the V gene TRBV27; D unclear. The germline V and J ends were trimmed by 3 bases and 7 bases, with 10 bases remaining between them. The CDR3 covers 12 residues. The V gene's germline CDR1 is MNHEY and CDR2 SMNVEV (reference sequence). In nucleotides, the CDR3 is TGTGCCAGCAGTTTCCTGGGCCGAGAGCAGTACTTC. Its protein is CASSFLGREQYF.